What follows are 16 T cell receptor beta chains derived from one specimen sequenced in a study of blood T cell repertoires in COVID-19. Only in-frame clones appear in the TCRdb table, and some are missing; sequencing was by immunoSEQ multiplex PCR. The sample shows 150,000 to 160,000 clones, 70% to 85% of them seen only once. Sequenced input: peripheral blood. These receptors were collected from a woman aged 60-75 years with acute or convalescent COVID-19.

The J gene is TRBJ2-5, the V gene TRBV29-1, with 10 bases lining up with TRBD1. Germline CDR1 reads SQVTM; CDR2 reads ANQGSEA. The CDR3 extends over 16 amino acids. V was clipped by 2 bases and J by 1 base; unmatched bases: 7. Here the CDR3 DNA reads TGCAGCGTTGAATCGAGACAGGGGGCGATCCAAGAGACCCAGTACTTC. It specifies CSVESRQGAIQETQYF.

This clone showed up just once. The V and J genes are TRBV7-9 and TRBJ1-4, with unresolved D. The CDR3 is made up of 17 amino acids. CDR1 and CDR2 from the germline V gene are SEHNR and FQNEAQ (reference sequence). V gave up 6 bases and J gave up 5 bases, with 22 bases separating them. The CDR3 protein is CASSWAGIVSGNEKLFF. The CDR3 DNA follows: TGTGCCAGCAGTTGGGCGGGGATTGTGTCGGGGAATGAAAAACTGTTTTTT.

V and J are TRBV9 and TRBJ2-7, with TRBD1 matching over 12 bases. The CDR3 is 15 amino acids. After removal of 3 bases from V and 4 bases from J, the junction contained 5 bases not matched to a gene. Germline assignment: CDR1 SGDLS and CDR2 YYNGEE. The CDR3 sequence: CASSAPGQGAYEQYF. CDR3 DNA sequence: TGTGCCAGCAGCGCGCCGGGACAGGGGGCGTACGAGCAGTACTTC.

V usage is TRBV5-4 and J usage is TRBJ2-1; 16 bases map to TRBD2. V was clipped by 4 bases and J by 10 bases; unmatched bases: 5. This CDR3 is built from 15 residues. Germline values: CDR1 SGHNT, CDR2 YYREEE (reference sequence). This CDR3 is CASSTGLAGGVEQFF. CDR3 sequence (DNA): TGTGCCAGCAGCACGGGACTAGCGGGGGGGGTGGAGCAGTTCTTC.

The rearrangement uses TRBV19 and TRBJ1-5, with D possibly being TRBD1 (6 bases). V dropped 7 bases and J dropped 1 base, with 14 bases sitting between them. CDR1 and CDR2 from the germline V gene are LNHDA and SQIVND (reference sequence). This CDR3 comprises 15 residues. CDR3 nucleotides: TGTGCCAGTACCCCGCAGGGGCCAAGCAATCAGCCCCAGCATTTT. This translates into CASTPQGPSNQPQHF. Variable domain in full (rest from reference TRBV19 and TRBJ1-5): DGGITQSPKYLFRKEGQNVTLSCEQNLNHDAMYWYRQDPGQGLRLIYYSQIVNDFQKGDIAEGYSVSREKKESFPLTVTSAQKNPTAFYLCASTPQGPSNQPQHFGDGTRLSIL.

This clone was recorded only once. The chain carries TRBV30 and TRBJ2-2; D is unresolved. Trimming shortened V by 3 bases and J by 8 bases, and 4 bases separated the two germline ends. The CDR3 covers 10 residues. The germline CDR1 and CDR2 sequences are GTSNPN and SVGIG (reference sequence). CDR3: CAWRSGELFF. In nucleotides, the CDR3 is TGTGCCTGGAGGTCAGGGGAGCTGTTTTTT.

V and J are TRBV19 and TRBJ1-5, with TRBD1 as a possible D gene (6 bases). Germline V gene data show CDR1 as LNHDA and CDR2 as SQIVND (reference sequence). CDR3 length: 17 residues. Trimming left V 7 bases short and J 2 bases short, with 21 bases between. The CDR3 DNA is TGTGCCAGTATCCAAGGGTGGGACACCGTACGCAATCAGCCCCAGCATTTT. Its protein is CASIQGWDTVRNQPQHF.

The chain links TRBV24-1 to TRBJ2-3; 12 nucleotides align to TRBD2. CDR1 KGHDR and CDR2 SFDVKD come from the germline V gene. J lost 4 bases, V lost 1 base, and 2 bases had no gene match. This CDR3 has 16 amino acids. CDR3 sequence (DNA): TGTGCCACCAGTGATTTAGGACTAGCGGGACCAGATACGCAGTATTTT. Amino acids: CATSDLGLAGPDTQYF.

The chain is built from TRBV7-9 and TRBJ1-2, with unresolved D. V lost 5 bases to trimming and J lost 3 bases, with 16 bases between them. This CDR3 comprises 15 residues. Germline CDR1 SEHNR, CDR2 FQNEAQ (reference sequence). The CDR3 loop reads CASSPPSRGDYGYTF. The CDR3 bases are TGTGCCAGCAGCCCACCGTCTCGGGGAGACTATGGCTACACCTTC. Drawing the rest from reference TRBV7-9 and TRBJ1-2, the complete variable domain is DTGVSQNPRHKITKRGQNVTFRCDPISEHNRLYWYRQTLGQGPEFLTYFQNEAQLEKSRLLSDRFSAERPKGSFSTLEIQRTEQGDSAMYLCASSPPSRGDYGYTFGSGTRLTVV.

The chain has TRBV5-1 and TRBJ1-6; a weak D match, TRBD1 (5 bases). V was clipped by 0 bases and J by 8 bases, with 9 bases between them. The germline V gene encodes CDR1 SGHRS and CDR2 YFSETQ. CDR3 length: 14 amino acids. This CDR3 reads CASSLVGGDSPLHF. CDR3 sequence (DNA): TGCGCCAGCAGCTTGGTAGGAGGGGATTCACCCCTCCACTTT.

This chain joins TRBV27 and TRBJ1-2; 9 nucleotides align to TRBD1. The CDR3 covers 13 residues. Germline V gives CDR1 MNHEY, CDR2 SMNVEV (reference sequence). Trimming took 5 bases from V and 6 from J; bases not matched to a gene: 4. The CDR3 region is CASSPGTGNGYTF. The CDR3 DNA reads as TGTGCCAGCAGTCCCGGGACAGGGAATGGCTACACCTTC.

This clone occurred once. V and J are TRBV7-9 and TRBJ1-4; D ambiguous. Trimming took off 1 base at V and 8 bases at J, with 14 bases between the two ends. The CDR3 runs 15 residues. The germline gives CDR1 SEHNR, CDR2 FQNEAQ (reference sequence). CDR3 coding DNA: TGTGCCAGCAGCTTAGGGACTGATGGTGGAGAAAAACTGTTTTTT. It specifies CASSLGTDGGEKLFF.

CDR3 sequence: CASSSAGGRETQYF. CDR3 DNA sequence: TGTGCCAGCAGTTCGGCAGGGGGAAGGGAGACCCAGTACTTC. The chain couples TRBV27 to TRBJ2-5; 7 bases map to TRBD1. The V gene end was trimmed by 4 bases and the J gene end by 5 bases; junction bases not matched to a gene: 7. Germline lookup yields CDR1 MNHEY and CDR2 SMNVEV (reference sequence). The length of the CDR3 is 14 residues.

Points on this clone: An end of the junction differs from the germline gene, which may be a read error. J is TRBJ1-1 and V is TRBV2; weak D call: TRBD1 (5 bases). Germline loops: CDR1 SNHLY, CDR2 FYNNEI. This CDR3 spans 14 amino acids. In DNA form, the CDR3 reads TGTGTCAGCACCTTTGTCCAGGGGAACACTGAAGCTTTCTTT. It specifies CVSTFVQGNTEAFF. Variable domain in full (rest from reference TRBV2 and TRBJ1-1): EPEVTQTPSHQVTQMGQEVILRCVPISNHLYFYWYRQILGQKVEFLVSFYNNEISEKSEIFDDQFSVERPDGSNFTLKIRSTKLEDSAMYFCVSTFVQGNTEAFFGQGTRLTVV.

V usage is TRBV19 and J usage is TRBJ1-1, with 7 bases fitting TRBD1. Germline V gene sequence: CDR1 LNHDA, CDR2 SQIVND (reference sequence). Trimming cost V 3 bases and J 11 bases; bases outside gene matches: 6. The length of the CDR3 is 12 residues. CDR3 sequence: CASSMVVGGAFF. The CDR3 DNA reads TGTGCCAGTAGTATGGTAGTAGGGGGCGCTTTCTTT.

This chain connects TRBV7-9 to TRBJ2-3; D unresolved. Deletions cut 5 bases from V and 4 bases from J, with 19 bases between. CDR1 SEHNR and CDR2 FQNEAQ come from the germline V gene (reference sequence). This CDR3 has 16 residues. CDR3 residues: CASSRDLTDSADTQYF. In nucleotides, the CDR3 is TGTGCCAGCAGCCGTGATCTGACCGACTCAGCAGATACGCAGTATTTT.